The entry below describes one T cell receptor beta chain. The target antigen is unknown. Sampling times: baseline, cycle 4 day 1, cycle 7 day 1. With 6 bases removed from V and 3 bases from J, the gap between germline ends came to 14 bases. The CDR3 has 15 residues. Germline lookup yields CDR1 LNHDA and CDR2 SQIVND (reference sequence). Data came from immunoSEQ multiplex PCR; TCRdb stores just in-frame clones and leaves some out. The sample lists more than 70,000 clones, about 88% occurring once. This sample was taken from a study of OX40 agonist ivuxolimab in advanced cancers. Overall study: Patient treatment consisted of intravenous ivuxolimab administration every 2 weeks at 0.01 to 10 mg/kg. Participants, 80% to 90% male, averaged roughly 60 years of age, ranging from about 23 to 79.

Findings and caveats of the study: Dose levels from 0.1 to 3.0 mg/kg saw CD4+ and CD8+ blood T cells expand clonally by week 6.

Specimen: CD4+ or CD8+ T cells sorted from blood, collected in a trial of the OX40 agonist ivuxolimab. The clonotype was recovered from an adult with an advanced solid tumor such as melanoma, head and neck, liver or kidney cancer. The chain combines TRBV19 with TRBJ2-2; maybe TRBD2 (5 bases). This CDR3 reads CASRIRGLDTGELFF. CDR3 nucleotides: TGTGCCAGTAGGATCAGAGGGCTCGACACCGGGGAGCTGTTTTTT.